A selection of T cell receptor beta chains follows, all from one sample in a study of a mutant IDH1 vaccine in newly diagnosed glioma. Clones were read by immunoSEQ multiplex PCR, and TCRdb kept only the in-frame ones, dropping some. The sample lists 49,000 or so clones; more than 70% were seen once. What these receptors recognize is not known. Sample: PBMCs, taken from a glioma patient whose treatment included an IDH1 peptide vaccine. Every receptor here comes from a woman in her thirties or forties with glioma. Each CDR3 is given with its conserved first and last residue. The order of the fields is J gene, V gene, clone size, D gene, CDR3 protein, CDR3 DNA. A D gene is named only where the DNA matches it firmly. Some rows have no size entry. The others give once, few or many, or a class for an expanded clone.

TRBJ1-5	TRBV30	.	.	CAWSEGNQPQHF	TGTGCCTGGAGTGAGGGCAATCAGCCCCAGCATTTT
TRBJ2-1	TRBV4-3	once	.	CASSQERVTYNEQFF	TGCGCCAGCAGCCAAGAAAGGGTGACCTACAATGAGCAGTTCTTC
TRBJ1-2	TRBV9	.	.	CASSVEVDSGSGYTF	TGTGCCAGCAGCGTAGAAGTAGATTCTGGCTCTGGCTACACCTTC
TRBJ2-3	TRBV30	.	TRBD2	CAWSVGGGADTQYF	TGTGCCTGGAGTGTGGGCGGGGGGGCAGATACGCAGTATTTT
TRBJ2-2	TRBV5-6	.	TRBD2	CASSPSGGARNTGELFF	TGTGCCAGCAGCCCTAGCGGGGGGGCACGAAACACCGGGGAGCTGTTTTTT
TRBJ1-1	TRBV5-4	.	.	CASSGRNLNTEAFF	TGTGCCAGCAGCGGGCGAAATTTGAACACTGAAGCTTTCTTT
TRBJ2-3	TRBV27	.	TRBD2	CASSPRTSGRDTQYF	TGTGCCAGCAGTCCAAGGACTAGCGGGAGGGATACGCAGTATTTT
TRBJ1-2	TRBV11-2	few	.	CASSLQSVGGYTF	TGTGCCAGCAGCTTACAGAGCGTTGGTGGCTACACCTTC
TRBJ2-3	TRBV7-2	.	TRBD2	CASSLGTSGGLTQYF	TGTGCCAGCAGCCTCGGGACTAGCGGGGGGCTGACGCAGTATTTT
TRBJ2-7	TRBV19	.	TRBD1	CASSPYPGQASYEQYF	TGTGCCAGTAGCCCATACCCTGGACAGGCCTCCTACGAGCAGTACTTC
TRBJ2-4	TRBV15	.	.	CATSRDFSHENIQYF	TGTGCCACCAGCAGAGATTTCTCTCATGAAAACATTCAGTACTTC
TRBJ1-5	TRBV6-1	.	.	CASSEDDSSKGQSNQPQHF	TGTGCCAGCAGTGAAGATGACAGCTCCAAGGGTCAGAGCAATCAGCCCCAGCATTTT
TRBJ2-2	TRBV29-1	.	.	CSVGNTGELFF	TGCAGCGTTGGGAACACCGGGGAGCTGTTTTTT
TRBJ2-5	TRBV5-1	.	TRBD2	CASSVAGLQETQYF	TGCGCCAGCAGCGTAGCGGGGCTCCAAGAGACCCAGTACTTC
TRBJ2-1	TRBV6-7	.	TRBD2	CASKPTPGGHNEQFF	TGTGCCAGCAAACCAACACCGGGGGGGCACAATGAGCAGTTCTTC
TRBJ1-2	TRBV10-2	.	TRBD1	CATRGQLYGYTF	TGCGCCACCAGGGGACAGCTCTATGGCTACACCTTC
TRBJ1-1	TRBV2	.	.	CASELGQTLEAFF	TGTGCCAGCGAACTCGGACAAACCCTTGAAGCTTTCTTT
TRBJ2-3	TRBV5-1	.	.	CASSLVPDTQYF	TGCGCCAGCAGCTTGGTCCCGGATACGCAGTATTTT
TRBJ2-2	TRBV6-4	.	TRBD1	CASRGQGAAGELFF	TGTGCCAGCAGGGGGCAGGGGGCCGCCGGGGAGCTGTTTTTT
TRBJ1-2	TRBV27	.	TRBD1	CASSLRDRGMGGYTF	TGTGCCAGCAGTCTAAGGGACAGGGGAATGGGGGGCTACACCTTC
TRBJ2-7	TRBV11-2	.	.	CASSFQLAYEQYF	TGTGCCAGCAGCTTCCAGCTAGCCTACGAGCAGTACTTC
TRBJ1-3	TRBV30	.	.	CAWTDTAASGNTIYF	TGTGCCTGGACGGACACCGCCGCCTCTGGAAACACCATATATTTT
TRBJ2-7	TRBV6-1	.	.	CASSPIRGASYEQYF	TGTGCCAGCAGCCCTATTCGCGGGGCCTCCTACGAGCAGTACTTC
TRBJ1-5	TRBV4-1	.	TRBD1	CASSQVPGGSNQPQHF	TGCGCCAGCAGCCAAGTTCCAGGGGGTAGCAATCAGCCCCAGCATTTT
TRBJ1-4	TRBV7-9	.	TRBD1	CASSPGGTGLTTNEKLFF	TGTGCCAGCAGCCCAGGCGGGACAGGATTGACAACTAATGAAAAACTGTTTTTT
TRBJ2-2	TRBV9	few	.	CASSPGNTGELFF	TGTGCCAGCAGTCCGGGAAACACCGGGGAGCTGTTTTTT
TRBJ1-5	TRBV2	.	.	CASKASQGPNQPQHF	TGTGCCAGCAAGGCCTCCCAGGGACCCAATCAGCCCCAGCATTTT
TRBJ1-6	TRBV9	.	TRBD1	CASSVAAGGTPLHF	TGTGCCAGCAGCGTAGCGGCAGGGGGTACACCCCTCCACTTT
TRBJ1-2	TRBV9	.	TRBD1	CASSSQGGLYGYTF	TGTGCCAGCAGCTCCCAGGGGGGACTTTATGGCTACACCTTC